A single TCR beta chain is shown here with its context. V dropped 6 bases and J dropped 9; count of bases not matched to a gene: 12. The CDR3 totals 14 residues. The germline gives CDR1 DFQATT, CDR2 SNEGSKA (reference sequence). This study enrolled people aged about 18 to 100 from approximately 24 US geographic areas. Cohort assignment relied on participant-reported clinical history. This entry is derived from a study of blood T cell repertoires in COVID-19. Profiling relied on immunoSEQ multiplex PCR, and the TCRdb table lists in-frame clones only, not all of them. Here the sample spans 200,000 to 300,000 clones, around 89% being singletons.

The receptor's source is a woman in her 40s with acute COVID-19. The sequenced sample was PBMCs or T cells enriched from blood (not recorded which). This chain links TRBV20-1 with TRBJ2-1; TRBD2 matches at 9 bases. The CDR3 protein is CSASGPSGMIEQFF. The CDR3 nucleotides are TGCAGTGCAAGTGGGCCTAGCGGGATGATTGAGCAGTTCTTC.